This TCR beta chain emerged from a study of CD8+ T cells in alopecia areata. In the case of this clone: What it binds is unknown.

Overall study findings and caveats: Lesional scalp displayed greater clonality than normal scalp, most notably in alopecia totalis/universalis.

RNA, once extracted, was reverse transcribed into cDNA for use as the sequencing template. Measured with immunoSEQ multiplex PCR; TCRdb has only the in-frame clones, and not every one. Of more than 90,000 clones listed, roughly 68% were seen once; the top ten hold around 2.8%. Germline V gene data show CDR1 as KGHSH and CDR2 as LQKENI. CDR3 length: 15 amino acids. Losses at the gene ends were 5 bases for V and 1 base for J; bases not matched to a gene: 8. The sequenced sample was CD4+ T cells sorted from blood. The genes are TRBV18 and TRBJ2-7, with 7 nucleotides matching TRBD2. The clonotype comes from a human donor in good health. CDR3 residues: CASSSTGGFSYEQYF. CDR3 nucleotides: TGTGCCAGCTCATCGACGGGGGGTTTTTCCTACGAGCAGTACTTC.